The rows below give T cell receptor beta chains drawn from one sample of a study of beta chain features in type 1 diabetes. Assay: immunoSEQ multiplex PCR; the TCRdb copy retains only in-frame clones and omits some. Of around 160,000 clones in the sample, roughly 9% were seen once. Sequenced sample: central memory CD4+ T cells from blood. These receptors were collected from a woman aged 25-40 years with type 1 diabetes. Both conserved end residues are part of each CDR3. Each record gives: D gene, clone size, J gene, V gene, CDR3 protein, CDR3 DNA. The D gene is left open where the match is weak. Size is stated for part of the rows, as once, few or many counts, or as a class when the clone is expanded.

NA NA TRBJ2-5 TRBV19 CASSATELETQYF TGTGCCAGTAGTGCCACAGAGCTAGAGACCCAGTACTTC
TRBD1 few TRBJ2-3 TRBV28 CASTLVRGRTQYF TGTGCCAGCACCCTTGTCAGGGGGCGAACGCAGTATTTT
NA NA TRBJ2-1 TRBV7-9 CASSSQAGSYNEQFF TGTGCCAGCAGCTCCCAAGCGGGTTCCTACAATGAGCAGTTCTTC
NA NA TRBJ2-1 TRBV6-5 CASSYSKRIDEQFF TGTGCCAGCAGTTACTCTAAGCGAATCGATGAGCAGTTCTTC
TRBD2 few TRBJ2-2 TRBV5-6 CASSVLAAGELFF TGTGCCAGCAGCGTACTAGCGGCCGGGGAGCTGTTTTTT
TRBD2 few TRBJ2-2 TRBV7-8 CASSPTSGRASGELFF TGTGCCAGCAGCCCAACTAGCGGGAGGGCCAGCGGGGAGCTGTTTTTT
TRBD1 NA TRBJ2-3 TRBV7-3 CASSFTGGSDTQYF TGTGCCAGCAGCTTCACAGGGGGATCAGATACGCAGTATTTT
NA NA TRBJ1-1 TRBV5-1 CASSLVGLEEAFF TGCGCCAGCAGCTTGGTGGGGCTCGAGGAAGCTTTCTTT
NA NA TRBJ1-1 TRBV28 CASRGRSTEAFF TGTGCCAGCAGGGGGCGGTCCACTGAAGCTTTCTTT
NA NA TRBJ1-2 TRBV5-6 CASRSGPLGYTF TGTGCCAGCCGATCAGGGCCCCTTGGCTACACCTTC
TRBD1 few TRBJ1-5 TRBV27 CASSPGTGNQPQHF TGTGCCAGCAGTCCGGGGACAGGGAATCAGCCCCAGCATTTT
NA many TRBJ1-5 TRBV10-3 CAISDPTDSWPQHF TGTGCCATCAGTGACCCGACAGACTCCTGGCCCCAGCATTTT
TRBD2 NA TRBJ2-5 TRBV28 CARGGGRDSGRARCQETQYF TGTGCCAGAGGCGGGGGGCGTGATAGCGGGAGGGCCAGATGTCAAGAGACCCAGTACTTC
NA NA TRBJ1-1 TRBV6-5 CASPVAENTEAFF TGTGCCAGCCCCGTTGCAGAGAACACTGAAGCTTTCTTT
TRBD2 NA TRBJ2-1 TRBV2 CASRKLAGNNEQFF TGTGCCAGCAGAAAACTAGCGGGGAACAATGAGCAGTTCTTC
TRBD1 NA TRBJ1-1 TRBV19 CASSTTGQGLRNTEAFF TGTGCCAGTAGTACCACCGGACAGGGGTTAAGGAACACTGAAGCTTTCTTT
NA NA TRBJ1-4 TRBV6-5 CASSYAWSRGSEKLFF TGTGCCAGCAGTTACGCATGGTCCAGGGGAAGTGAAAAACTGTTTTTT
NA NA TRBJ2-2 TRBV11-1 CASSLNGGRTGELFF TGTGCCAGCAGCTTAAACGGGGGGCGAACCGGGGAGCTGTTTTTT
TRBD2 few TRBJ2-6 TRBV27 CASRRAGGPGVLTF TGTGCCAGCAGGAGGGCGGGAGGGCCCGGCGTCCTGACTTTC
TRBD2 NA TRBJ2-7 TRBV19 CASRTSGRALSYEQYF TGTGCCAGTCGGACTAGCGGGAGGGCCTTATCCTACGAGCAGTACTTC
NA few TRBJ1-5 TRBV10-2 CASSPRWQPQHF TGCGCCAGCAGTCCGCGCTGGCAGCCCCAGCATTTT
TRBD2 few TRBJ2-1 TRBV29-1 CSVEDSSSGRFGEQFF TGCAGCGTTGAAGATAGCTCTAGCGGGAGGTTCGGTGAGCAGTTCTTC
TRBD1 NA TRBJ1-5 TRBV29-1 CSVEGGTGAYQPQHF TGCAGCGTTGAAGGAGGGACAGGGGCCTATCAGCCCCAGCATTTT
NA few TRBJ2-1 TRBV25-1 CASSDFGGTYNEQFF TGTGCCAGCAGTGATTTCGGCGGGACTTACAATGAGCAGTTCTTC
TRBD2 few TRBJ2-2 TRBV5-1 CASSLASGVNTGELFF TGCGCCAGCAGCTTGGCAAGCGGGGTGAACACCGGGGAGCTGTTTTTT
TRBD2 NA TRBJ2-7 TRBV5-1 CASSLRLAGPYEQYF TGCGCCAGCAGCTTAAGACTAGCGGGACCCTACGAGCAGTACTTC
NA NA TRBJ1-1 TRBV6-6 CASRREGEAFF TGTGCCAGCAGACGGGAGGGTGAAGCTTTCTTT
TRBD2 NA TRBJ2-2 TRBV6-5 CASRNSGSTGELFF TGTGCCAGCAGAAACAGCGGGAGCACCGGGGAGCTGTTTTTT
TRBD1 NA TRBJ1-1 TRBV6-1 CASSVGQGAVGTEAFF TGTGCCAGCAGTGTCGGACAGGGGGCTGTGGGAACTGAAGCTTTCTTT
NA few TRBJ2-3 TRBV7-2 CASSSQGGGSTDTQYF TGTGCCAGCAGCTCCCAAGGCGGCGGTAGCACAGATACGCAGTATTTT
NA few TRBJ1-5 TRBV6-1 CASKYGAGSNQPQHF TGTGCCAGCAAGTACGGGGCGGGAAGCAATCAGCCCCAGCATTTT
TRBD1 few TRBJ1-2 TRBV30 CAWSSGTGGHYGYTF TGTGCCTGGAGTTCCGGGACAGGGGGGCACTATGGCTACACCTTC
TRBD1 NA TRBJ1-4 TRBV28 CASSTTGTGDEKLFF TGTGCCAGCAGTACTACCGGGACAGGGGATGAAAAACTGTTTTTT
TRBD1 NA TRBJ1-5 TRBV6-5 CASSPQGGSDQPQHF TGTGCCAGCAGCCCACAGGGGGGGTCGGATCAGCCCCAGCATTTT
NA few TRBJ1-1 TRBV5-1 CASSPSGIVNTEAFF TGCGCCAGCAGCCCTTCAGGGATCGTGAACACTGAAGCTTTCTTT
NA few TRBJ2-7 TRBV7-3 CASSLAGPGYEQYF TGTGCCAGCAGCTTAGCGGGCCCGGGGTACGAGCAGTACTTC
NA few TRBJ2-1 TRBV2 CASSPNDYGNEQFF TGTGCCAGCAGTCCCAACGACTACGGCAATGAGCAGTTCTTC
NA NA TRBJ1-5 TRBV5-1 CASSLDSQQPQHF TGCGCCAGCAGCCTAGACAGCCAACAGCCCCAGCATTTT
TRBD2 NA TRBJ2-7 TRBV14 CASSQVGGSPGEQYF TGTGCCAGCAGCCAAGTGGGAGGGAGTCCGGGTGAGCAGTACTTC
NA NA TRBJ2-7 TRBV6-5 CASSEPGNSYEQYF TGTGCCAGCAGTGAGCCCGGGAACTCCTACGAGCAGTACTTC
NA few TRBJ2-3 TRBV29-1 CSASSRRGTDTQYF TGCAGCGCCTCTTCTAGGAGGGGCACAGATACGCAGTATTTT
NA few TRBJ2-7 TRBV9 CASSVAPTGRAYEQYF TGTGCCAGCAGCGTAGCGCCAACAGGTCGTGCCTACGAGCAGTACTTC
NA NA TRBJ1-2 TRBV7-6 CASSSSQGGVGYTF TGTGCCAGCAGCTCTTCACAGGGTGGGGTCGGCTACACCTTC
TRBD2 few TRBJ2-3 TRBV5-4 CASSFTSGSSTDTQYF TGTGCCAGCAGCTTTACTAGCGGGAGTAGCACAGATACGCAGTATTTT
TRBD2 few TRBJ2-6 TRBV19 CASSIGRGVGANVLTF TGTGCCAGTAGTATAGGACGGGGGGTTGGGGCCAACGTCCTGACTTTC